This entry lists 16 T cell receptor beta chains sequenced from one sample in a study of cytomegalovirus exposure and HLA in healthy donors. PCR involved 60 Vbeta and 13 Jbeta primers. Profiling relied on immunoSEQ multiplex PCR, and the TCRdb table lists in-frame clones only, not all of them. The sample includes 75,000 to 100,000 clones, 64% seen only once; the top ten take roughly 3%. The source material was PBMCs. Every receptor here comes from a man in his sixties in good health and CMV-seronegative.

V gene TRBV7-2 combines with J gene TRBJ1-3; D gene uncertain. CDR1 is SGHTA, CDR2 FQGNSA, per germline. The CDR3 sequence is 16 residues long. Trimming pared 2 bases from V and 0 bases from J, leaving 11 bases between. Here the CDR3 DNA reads TGTGCCAGCAGCTTATTACTCCGAAACTCTGGAAACACCATATATTTT. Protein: CASSLLLRNSGNTIYF.

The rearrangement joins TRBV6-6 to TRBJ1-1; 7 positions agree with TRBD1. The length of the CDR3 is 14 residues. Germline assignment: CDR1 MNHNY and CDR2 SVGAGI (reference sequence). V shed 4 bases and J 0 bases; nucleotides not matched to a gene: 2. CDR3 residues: CASSSGQLNTEAFF. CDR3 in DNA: TGTGCCAGCAGTTCGGGACAGTTGAACACTGAAGCTTTCTTT.

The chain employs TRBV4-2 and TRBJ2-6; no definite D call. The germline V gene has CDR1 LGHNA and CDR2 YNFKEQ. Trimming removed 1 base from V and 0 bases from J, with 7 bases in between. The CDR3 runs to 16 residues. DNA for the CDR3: TGTGCCAGCAGCCAAGGACTTAACTCTGGGGCCAACGTCCTGACTTTC. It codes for CASSQGLNSGANVLTF.

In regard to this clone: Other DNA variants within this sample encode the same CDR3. CDR3 bases: TGTGCCATCAGTGATTATTACGAGCAGTACTTC. Translated, it gives CAISDYYEQYF. The chain has TRBV10-3 and TRBJ2-7; D remains ambiguous. Germline V gene sequence: CDR1 ENHRY, CDR2 SYGVKD. The CDR3 contains 11 residues. The V end was cut by 3 bases, the J end by 4 bases, with 4 bases between.

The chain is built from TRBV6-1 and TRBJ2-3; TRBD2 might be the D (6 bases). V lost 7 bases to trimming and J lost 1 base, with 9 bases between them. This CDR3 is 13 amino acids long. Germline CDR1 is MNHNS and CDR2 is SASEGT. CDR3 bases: TGTGCCAGCATTGGAGGGGGCACAGATACGCAGTATTTT. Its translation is CASIGGGTDTQYF.

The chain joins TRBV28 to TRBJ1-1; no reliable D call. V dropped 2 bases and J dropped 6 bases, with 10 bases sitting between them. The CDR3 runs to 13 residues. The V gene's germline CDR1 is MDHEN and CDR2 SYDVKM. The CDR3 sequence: CASSLVAAPEAFF. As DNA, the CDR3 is TGTGCCAGCAGTTTAGTGGCAGCGCCTGAAGCTTTCTTT. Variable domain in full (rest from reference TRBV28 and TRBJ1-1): DVKVTQSSRYLVKRTGEKVFLECVQDMDHENMFWYRQDPGLGLRLIYFSYDVKMKEKGDIPEGYSVSREKKERFSLILESASTNQTSMYLCASSLVAAPEAFFGQGTRLTVV.

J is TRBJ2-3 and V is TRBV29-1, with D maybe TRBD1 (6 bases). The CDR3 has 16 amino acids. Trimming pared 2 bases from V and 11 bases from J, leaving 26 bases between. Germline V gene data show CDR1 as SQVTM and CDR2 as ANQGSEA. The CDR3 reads CSVEFLEGFRGIEQYF. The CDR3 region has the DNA TGCAGCGTTGAATTCTTAGAGGGATTTAGGGGGATAGAGCAGTATTTT.

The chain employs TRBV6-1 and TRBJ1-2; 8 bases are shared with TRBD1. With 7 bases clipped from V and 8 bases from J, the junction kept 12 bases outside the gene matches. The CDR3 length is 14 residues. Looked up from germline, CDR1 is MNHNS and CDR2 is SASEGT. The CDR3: CASNPFGAGGGYTF. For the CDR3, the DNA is TGTGCCAGCAATCCGTTCGGGGCAGGGGGCGGCTACACCTTC.

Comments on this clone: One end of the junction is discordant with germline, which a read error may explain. This CDR3 reads CSSSLGDRTNQPQHF. The DNA for the CDR3 is TGTTCCAGCAGCTTAGGGGACAGGACAAATCAGCCCCAGCATTTT. The genes are TRBV7-9 and TRBJ1-5; 8 bases align to TRBD1. Germline loops: CDR1 SEHNR, CDR2 FQNEAQ (reference sequence). The CDR3 is 15 amino acids.

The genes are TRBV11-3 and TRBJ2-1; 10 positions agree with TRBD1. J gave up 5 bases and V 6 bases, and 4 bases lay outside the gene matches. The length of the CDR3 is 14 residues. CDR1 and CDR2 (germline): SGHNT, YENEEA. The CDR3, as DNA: TGTGCCAGCAGTGAGGACAGGGGGGACAATGAGCAGTTCTTC. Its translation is CASSEDRGDNEQFF.

In DNA, the CDR3 is TGTGCCAGCAGCCTATCTCCCACCGGGAGCTCTGGGGCCAACGTCCTGACTTTC. Translation gives CASSLSPTGSSGANVLTF. The gene calls are TRBV7-6 and TRBJ2-6; maybe TRBD2 (6 bases). The CDR3 covers 18 residues. V was trimmed by 5 bases and J by 0 bases, leaving 17 bases between them. Germline values: CDR1 SGHVS, CDR2 FNYEAQ.

The CDR3 coding sequence is TGTGCCAGCAGCCGCCGGACAGGCCGCACAGATACGCAGTATTTT. Its protein is CASSRRTGRTDTQYF. This rearrangement joins TRBV6-6 to TRBJ2-3; 7 bases fit TRBD1. The CDR3 covers 15 residues. Germline values: CDR1 MNHNY, CDR2 SVGAGI (reference sequence). The junction had 7 bases not matched to a gene; V was cut back by 6 bases and J by 1 base.

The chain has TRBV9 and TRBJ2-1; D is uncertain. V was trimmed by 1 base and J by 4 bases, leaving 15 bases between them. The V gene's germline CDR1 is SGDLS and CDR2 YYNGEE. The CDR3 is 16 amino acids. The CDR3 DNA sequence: TGTGCCAGCAGCGTATTGTCTCTAACCGTATACAATGAGCAGTTCTTC. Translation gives CASSVLSLTVYNEQFF.

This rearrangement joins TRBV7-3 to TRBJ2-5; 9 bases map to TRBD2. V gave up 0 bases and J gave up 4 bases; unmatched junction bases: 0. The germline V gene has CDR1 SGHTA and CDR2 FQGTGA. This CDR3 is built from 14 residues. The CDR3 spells CASSLTSGRETQYF. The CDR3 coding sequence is TGTGCCAGCAGCTTAACTAGCGGGAGAGAGACCCAGTACTTC. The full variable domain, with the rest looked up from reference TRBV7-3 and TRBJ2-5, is GAGVSQTPSNKVTEKGKYVELRCDPISGHTALYWYRQSLGQGPEFLIYFQGTGAADDSGLPNDRFFAVRPEGSVSTLKIQRTERGDSAVYLCASSLTSGRETQYFGPGTRLLVL.

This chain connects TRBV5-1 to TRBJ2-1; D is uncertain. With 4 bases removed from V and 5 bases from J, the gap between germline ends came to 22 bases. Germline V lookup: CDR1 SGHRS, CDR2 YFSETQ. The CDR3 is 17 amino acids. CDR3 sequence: CASSPSVMEPRDNEQFF. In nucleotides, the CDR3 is TGCGCCAGCAGCCCCTCCGTGATGGAACCCCGGGACAATGAGCAGTTCTTC.

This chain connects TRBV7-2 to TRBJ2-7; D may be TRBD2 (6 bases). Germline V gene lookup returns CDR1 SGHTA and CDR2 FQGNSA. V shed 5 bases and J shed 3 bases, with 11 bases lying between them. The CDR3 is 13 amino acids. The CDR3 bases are TGTGCCAGCAGCCCCACTAGCAGCTACGAGCAGTACTTC. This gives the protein CASSPTSSYEQYF.